One and the same sample provided the 10 T cell receptor beta chains below, sequenced in a study of cytomegalovirus exposure and HLA in healthy donors. PCR primers comprised 60 Vbeta and 13 Jbeta primers. The repertoire was sequenced with immunoSEQ multiplex PCR; TCRdb's copy has only in-frame clones and lacks some. The repertoire has 30,000 to 40,000 clones, about 70% of them found once; the top ten carry roughly a tenth. Sequencing was carried out using PBMCs. The receptors shown here come from a man aged 35 to 55 in good health and CMV-seropositive.

The chain has TRBV19 and TRBJ1-2, with a tentative D call TRBD1 (5 bases). Trimming shortened V by 7 bases and J by 6 bases, and 15 bases separated the two germline ends. The CDR3 is 13 amino acids. Germline CDR1 is LNHDA and CDR2 is SQIVND (reference sequence). This chain's CDR3 is CASMGRENHGYTF. As DNA, the CDR3 is TGTGCCAGTATGGGCAGGGAAAATCATGGCTACACCTTC.

This clone was counted between two and nine times. The chain uses TRBV28 and TRBJ2-1; TRBD1 matches 9 bases. V gave up 3 bases and J gave up 8 bases; unmatched junction bases: 5. Germline V gene data show CDR1 as MDHEN and CDR2 as SYDVKM. The CDR3 contains 14 residues. The CDR3 loop reads CASSFSDRGYEQFF. The CDR3 bases are TGTGCCAGCAGTTTCTCGGACAGGGGTTATGAGCAGTTCTTC.

This clone was found a few times. The J gene is TRBJ1-1, the V gene TRBV5-1; 8 bases match TRBD1. The CDR3 has 14 amino acids. V lost 4 bases, J lost 3 bases, and 5 bases stayed unmatched. In germline, CDR1 is SGHRS, CDR2 YFSETQ. The CDR3 sequence is CASSKGQVYTEAFF. Here the CDR3 DNA reads TGCGCCAGCAGCAAGGGACAGGTTTACACTGAAGCTTTCTTT.

CDR3 bases: TGTGCCAGCAGCCCGGGGGACAGGGGGAAAACCTACGAGCAGTACTTC. Residues: CASSPGDRGKTYEQYF. The rearrangement joins TRBV5-5 to TRBJ2-5; 11 bases are a match to TRBD1. The DNA end lines up better with TRBJ2-7; the J call may be wrong. The CDR3 consists of 16 residues. CDR1 is SGHKS and CDR2 is YYEKEE in the germline V gene (reference sequence).

The chain joins TRBV9 to TRBJ1-1, with 7 bases matching TRBD1. With 0 bases clipped from V and 6 bases from J, the junction kept 11 bases outside the gene matches. The CDR3 covers 16 residues. Germline CDR1 is SGDLS and CDR2 is YYNGEE. The CDR3 loop reads CASSVGGQGGSAEAFF. Written as DNA, the CDR3 is TGTGCCAGCAGCGTAGGCGGGCAGGGGGGTAGTGCTGAAGCTTTCTTT.

This chain uses TRBV13 with TRBJ2-1, with 8 positions matching TRBD1. CDR1 and CDR2 from the germline V gene are PRHDT and FYEKMQ (reference sequence). Losses at the gene ends were 0 bases for V and 3 bases for J; bases not matched to a gene: 1. CDR3 length: 15 residues. The CDR3 sequence: CASSLGGTGYNEQFF. DNA for the CDR3: TGTGCCAGCAGCTTAGGTGGGACAGGCTACAATGAGCAGTTCTTC.

The count of this clone is one. The V and J genes are TRBV5-1 and TRBJ1-5; tentatively, D is TRBD1 (5 bases). V was cut by 4 bases and J by 0 bases, with 11 bases left in between. Germline CDR1 and CDR2: SGHRS and YFSETQ. The CDR3 spans 15 residues. CDR3 residues: CASSPSGFSNQPQHF. The CDR3 bases are TGCGCCAGCAGCCCTTCAGGGTTTAGCAATCAGCCCCAGCATTTT.

The rearrangement uses TRBV11-3 and TRBJ2-7; maybe TRBD2 (5 bases). V lost 3 bases and J 6 bases, leaving 18 bases between the germline ends. This CDR3 is 15 amino acids long. Germline CDR1 and CDR2: SGHNT and YENEEA. This CDR3 is CASSFYREVGSEQYF. The CDR3 nucleotides are TGTGCCAGCAGCTTCTACCGGGAAGTCGGGTCCGAGCAGTACTTC.

This chain links TRBV27 with TRBJ2-7; 7 positions agree with TRBD2. Germline CDR1 MNHEY, CDR2 SMNVEV (reference sequence). The V segment lost 5 bases and the J segment 2 bases; nucleotides outside the gene matches: 9. The CDR3 consists of 15 residues. The CDR3 is CASSLRLAAAYEQYF. CDR3 bases: TGTGCCAGCAGTCTCCGACTAGCCGCAGCCTACGAGCAGTACTTC.

The CDR3 DNA reads TGTGCCAGCAGCGCCGGGACTAGCGGGGGTGAGACCCAGTACTTC. This codes for CASSAGTSGGETQYF. V gene TRBV9 combines with J gene TRBJ2-5; 14 bases are a match to TRBD2. Germline CDR1 reads SGDLS; CDR2 reads YYNGEE. The V segment lost 3 bases and the J segment 5 bases; nucleotides outside the gene matches: 3. The CDR3 is 15 amino acids.